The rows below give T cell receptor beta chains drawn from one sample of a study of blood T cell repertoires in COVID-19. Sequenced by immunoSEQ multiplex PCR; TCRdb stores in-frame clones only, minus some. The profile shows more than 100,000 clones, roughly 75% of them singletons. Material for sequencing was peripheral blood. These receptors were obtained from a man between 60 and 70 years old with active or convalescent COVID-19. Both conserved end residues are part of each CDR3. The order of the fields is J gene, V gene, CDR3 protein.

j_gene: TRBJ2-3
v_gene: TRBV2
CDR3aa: CASSEDVEGTQYF

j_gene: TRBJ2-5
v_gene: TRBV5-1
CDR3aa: CASSLGPTGGQETQYF

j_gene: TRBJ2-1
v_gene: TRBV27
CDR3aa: CASSLSRTSANEQFF

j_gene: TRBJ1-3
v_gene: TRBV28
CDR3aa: CASSLPTGVGNTIYF

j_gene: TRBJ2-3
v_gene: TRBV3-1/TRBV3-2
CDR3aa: CASSPAGGHTQYF

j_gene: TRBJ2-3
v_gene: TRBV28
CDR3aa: CASSLPGLATDTQYF

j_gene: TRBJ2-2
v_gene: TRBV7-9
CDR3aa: CASSLIGIGAGELFF

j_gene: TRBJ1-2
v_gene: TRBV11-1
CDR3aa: CASSLGQGIGYTF

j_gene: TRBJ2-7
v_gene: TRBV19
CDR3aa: CASRNRLAGGPDEQYF

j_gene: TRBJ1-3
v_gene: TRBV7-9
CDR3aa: CASSLEGVSGNTIYF

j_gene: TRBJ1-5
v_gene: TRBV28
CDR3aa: CASSLEVGPTQPQHF

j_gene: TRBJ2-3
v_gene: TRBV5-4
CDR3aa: CASSLGEGTQYF

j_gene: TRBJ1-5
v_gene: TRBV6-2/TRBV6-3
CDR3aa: CASSSQGALGNQPQHF

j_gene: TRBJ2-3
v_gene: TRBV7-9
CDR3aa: CASSGGLVTDTQYF

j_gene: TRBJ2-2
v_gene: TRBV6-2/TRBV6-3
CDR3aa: CASSYSSGRAAITGELFF

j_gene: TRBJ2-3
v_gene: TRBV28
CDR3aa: CASRRGREGLHGTDTQYF

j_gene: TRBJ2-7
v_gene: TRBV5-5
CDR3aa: CASSPGAAYEQYF

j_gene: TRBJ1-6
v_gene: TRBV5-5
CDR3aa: CASSLSWSPDNSPLHF

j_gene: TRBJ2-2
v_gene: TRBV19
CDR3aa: CASSPPGQGAKLFF

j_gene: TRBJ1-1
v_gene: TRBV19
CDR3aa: CATWDINTEAFF

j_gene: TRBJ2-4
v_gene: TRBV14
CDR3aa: CASSQVTGAIQYF

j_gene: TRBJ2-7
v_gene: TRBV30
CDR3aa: CAWHSGRATYEQYF

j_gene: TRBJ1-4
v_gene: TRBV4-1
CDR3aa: CASSQGDREGQEKLFF

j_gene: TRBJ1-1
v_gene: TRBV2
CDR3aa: CASSAQGNTEAFF

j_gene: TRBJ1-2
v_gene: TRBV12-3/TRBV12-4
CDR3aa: CASSPGGPLGYTF

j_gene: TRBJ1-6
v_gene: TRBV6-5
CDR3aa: CASSRNRESPLHF

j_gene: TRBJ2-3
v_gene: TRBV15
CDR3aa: CATSRGLAPDTQYF

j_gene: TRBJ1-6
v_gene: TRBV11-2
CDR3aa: CASSSPRGARNSPLHF

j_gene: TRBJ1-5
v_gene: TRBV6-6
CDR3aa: CASSIRGANFPLDYSNQPQHF

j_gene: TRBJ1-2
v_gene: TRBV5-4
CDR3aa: CASSTPGGAGGYTF

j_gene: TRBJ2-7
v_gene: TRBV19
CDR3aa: CASSKRQGGDEQYF

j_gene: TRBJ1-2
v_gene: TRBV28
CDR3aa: CASSPDSYYGYTF

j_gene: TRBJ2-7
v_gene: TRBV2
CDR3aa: CASSAGTGGIEQYF

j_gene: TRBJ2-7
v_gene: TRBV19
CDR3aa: CASSSPGTGLYEQYF

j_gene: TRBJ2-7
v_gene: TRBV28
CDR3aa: CASSSPGGSGSYEQYF

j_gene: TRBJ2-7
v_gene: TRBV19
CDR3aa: CASSNSGTGPTKDPQGEQYF

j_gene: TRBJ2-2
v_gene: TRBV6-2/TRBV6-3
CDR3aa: CASSRTEFTGELFF

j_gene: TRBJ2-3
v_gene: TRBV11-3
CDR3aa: CASSRLAGDTQYF

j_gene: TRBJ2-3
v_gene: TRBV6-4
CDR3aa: CASSDVREDGTDTQYF

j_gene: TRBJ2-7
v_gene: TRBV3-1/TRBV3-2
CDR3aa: CASSQDRVVWVTSGPYEQYF

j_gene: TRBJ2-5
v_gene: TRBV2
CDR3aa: CASIEARRETQYF

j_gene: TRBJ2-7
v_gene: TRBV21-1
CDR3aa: CASSSRTASGRGEQYF

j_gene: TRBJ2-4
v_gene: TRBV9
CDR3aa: CASSVGGKNIQYF